Reported below is one T cell receptor beta chain. This sample is drawn from a study of shared clonotypes between healthy human individuals. The CDR3 totals 16 residues. Trimming took off 3 bases at V and 5 bases at J, with 16 bases between the two ends. Germline CDR1 and CDR2: SGHDN and FVKESK. TCRdb keeps only in-frame clones here, not all; method: immunoSEQ multiplex PCR. This sample has roughly 2,500,000 clones, with approximately 93% found just once. Sample: naive CD4+ T cells from PBMCs. Regarding subset: CD45RA+ positively selected. The chain links TRBV14 to TRBJ2-2; either TRBD1 or TRBD2 may supply D (6 bases each). The sequence was collected from a man between 18 and 29 years old in good health. Some clones in this sample may be carry-over from other donors' samples. In DNA form, the CDR3 reads TGTGCCAGCAGCCATCGGTGGGGGGCTGTAACCGGGGAGCTGTTTTTT. Translated: CASSHRWGAVTGELFF.